A single sample gave rise to the 16 T cell receptor beta chains below, sequenced in a study of shared clonotypes between healthy human individuals. The protocol was immunoSEQ multiplex PCR, while the TCRdb copy is restricted to in-frame clones and leaves out a portion. The data hold over 950,000 clones, with 60% to 80% observed a single time. Source material: memory CD4+ T cells from PBMCs. Documented subset: CD45RA-negative fraction. The receptors were sampled from a man aged 18 to 29 in good health. Some clones in this sample may be carry-over from other donors' samples.

CDR3 sequence (DNA): TGTGCCAGCAGCCCTGACAGGGGATCTTACAATGAGCAGTTCTTC. This translates into CASSPDRGSYNEQFF. The chain recombines TRBV27 with TRBJ2-1, with 8 bases aligning to TRBD1. The CDR3 sequence is 15 residues long. Germline CDR1 reads MNHEY; CDR2 reads SMNVEV (reference sequence). V was clipped by 6 bases and J by 4 bases; unmatched bases: 8.

V is TRBV6-5 and J is TRBJ1-1, with D unresolved. Trimming stripped 6 bases from V and 6 bases from J, with 17 bases between. Germline lookup yields CDR1 MNHEY and CDR2 SVGAGI. The CDR3 spans 14 residues. CDR3 sequence (DNA): TGTGCCAGCAGATCCGGGTCTACAAAACCTGAAGCTTTCTTT. Amino acid sequence: CASRSGSTKPEAFF.

This clone was seen a few times. V usage is TRBV27 and J usage is TRBJ1-4; unclear D gene. Between the trimmed V and J ends, which lost 8 bases and 8 bases, there was a span of 18 bases. CDR3 length: 14 residues. Germline loops: CDR1 MNHEY, CDR2 SMNVEV (reference sequence). This CDR3 is CASGETLFREKLFF. CDR3 nucleotides: TGTGCCAGCGGGGAGACACTGTTCCGGGAAAAACTGTTTTTT.

The chain couples TRBV28 to TRBJ2-3; TRBD1 aligns across 11 bases. The CDR3 spans 13 residues. V trimming: 6 bases; J trimming: 6 bases; junction bases outside the gene matches: 2. Germline V gene lookup returns CDR1 MDHEN and CDR2 SYDVKM. CDR3 in amino acids: CASRGQGGDTQYF. The CDR3 nucleotides are TGTGCCAGCAGGGGACAGGGGGGGGATACGCAGTATTTT.

To note about this clone: The same CDR3 arises from other DNA sequences in this sample as well. The chain couples TRBV7-3 to TRBJ2-3; 7 positions agree with TRBD1. V was clipped by 6 bases and J by 4 bases; unmatched bases: 4. Germline CDR1 reads SGHTA; CDR2 reads FQGTGA. CDR3 length equals 13 residues. CDR3 residues: CASSPTGADTQYF. In DNA form, the CDR3 reads TGTGCCAGCAGTCCTACAGGGGCAGATACGCAGTATTTT. Supplemented by reference TRBV7-3 and TRBJ2-3, the full variable domain reads GAGVSQTPSNKVTEKGKYVELRCDPISGHTALYWYRQSLGQGPEFLIYFQGTGAADDSGLPNDRFFAVRPEGSVSTLKIQRTERGDSAVYLCASSPTGADTQYFGPGTRLTVL.

This clone was seen more than once but under ten times. Here the CDR3 DNA reads TGTGCCAGCGAGGGGGGCAGTGTGACACCCTACGAGCAGTACTTC. This sequence encodes CASEGGSVTPYEQYF. This chain connects TRBV7-9 to TRBJ2-7, with D perhaps matching TRBD1 or TRBD2 (6 bases each). The germline V gene has CDR1 SEHNR and CDR2 FQNEAQ (reference sequence). V was clipped by 8 bases and J by 2 bases, with 19 bases between them. This CDR3 is built from 15 residues.

Here the CDR3 DNA reads TGTGCCAGCAGCTTGGCGACAGGATCGATCTACGAGCAGTACTTC. This gives the protein CASSLATGSIYEQYF. The chain joins TRBV5-5 to TRBJ2-7; a possible D gene is TRBD1 (6 bases). CDR3 length: 15 residues. V was pared by 0 bases and J by 3 bases, with 13 bases between. Germline V lookup: CDR1 SGHKS, CDR2 YYEKEE (reference sequence). The full variable domain, with the rest looked up from reference TRBV5-5 and TRBJ2-7, is DAGVTQSPTHLIKTRGQQVTLRCSPISGHKSVSWYQQVLGQGPQFIFQYYEKEERGRGNFPDRFSARQFPNYSSELNVNALLLGDSALYLCASSLATGSIYEQYFGPGTRLTVT.

This clone appeared a few times. V gene TRBV7-3 combines with J gene TRBJ1-1; D gene unclear. The germline CDR1 and CDR2 sequences are SGHTA and FQGTGA. The V and J ends lost 1 base and 4 bases respectively, with 7 bases between them. This CDR3 contains 13 residues. For the CDR3, the DNA is TGTGCCAGCAGCTTAATGACGGTCACTGAAGCTTTCTTT. Residues: CASSLMTVTEAFF.

Points on this clone: Other DNA sequences in this specimen translate into the identical CDR3. The J gene is TRBJ1-6, the V gene TRBV6-1; D call uncertain. Trimming took off 6 bases at V and 4 bases at J, with 10 bases between the two ends. The CDR3 extends over 14 amino acids. Germline V gene data show CDR1 as MNHNS and CDR2 as SASEGT. The CDR3 sequence: CASSAGPYNSPLHF. In DNA form, the CDR3 reads TGTGCCAGCAGCGCCGGGCCGTATAATTCACCCCTCCACTTT.

This clone has a single count. This chain joins TRBV5-4 and TRBJ2-7; D remains unclear. CDR1 and CDR2 from the germline V gene are SGHNT and YYREEE (reference sequence). The CDR3 covers 16 residues. The ends were cut back, 2 bases at V and 0 bases at J, with 15 bases in the middle. The CDR3 nucleotides are TGTGCCAGCAGCTTCTCAGTCGGCATCTACTCCTACGAGCAGTACTTC. It is translated as CASSFSVGIYSYEQYF.

The J gene is TRBJ2-6, the V gene TRBV30, with D perhaps being TRBD1 or TRBD2 (6 bases each). V was shortened by 1 base and J by 4 bases, with 11 bases between the two germline ends. CDR3 length equals 15 residues. CDR1 is GTSNPN, CDR2 SVGIG, per germline (reference sequence). CDR3 residues: CAWSGGAPGANVLTF. In DNA form, the CDR3 reads TGTGCCTGGAGTGGGGGGGCGCCAGGGGCCAACGTCCTGACTTTC.

CDR3 in DNA: TGTGCCAGCAGCTCACGGACCCGGACGGCCTATGGCTACACCTTC. As protein: CASSSRTRTAYGYTF. The gene calls are TRBV5-4 and TRBJ1-2; D gene unclear. This CDR3 is 15 amino acids long. V lost 3 bases and J lost 4, with 16 bases in between. Germline CDR1 is SGHNT and CDR2 is YYREEE (reference sequence).

For this clone: Germline and junction disagree at one end, which may indicate a read error. The chain couples TRBV5-1 to TRBJ2-7, with 9 bases aligning to TRBD1. The CDR3 runs to 15 residues. Germline loops: CDR1 SGHRS, CDR2 YFSETQ. CDR3 DNA sequence: TGCGCCAGCAACTTGGGAGGGACAGGGCCCTACGAGCAGTACTTC. Translating gives CASNLGGTGPYEQYF.

The V and J genes are TRBV27 and TRBJ1-2; 7 positions agree with TRBD1. Germline V gene lookup returns CDR1 MNHEY and CDR2 SMNVEV (reference sequence). V was clipped by 5 bases and J by 0 bases; unmatched bases: 6. The CDR3 consists of 15 residues. CDR3 DNA sequence: TGTGCCAGCAGTCTTCGGGACAGAGCTAACTATGGCTACACCTTC. The encoded protein is CASSLRDRANYGYTF.

The chain combines TRBV4-1 with TRBJ1-3; 11 nucleotides align to TRBD1. This CDR3 has 15 amino acids. Losses at the gene ends were 0 bases for V and 8 bases for J; bases not matched to a gene: 3. The V gene's germline CDR1 is MGHRA and CDR2 YSYEKL. CDR3 sequence reads: CASSQDPGQGDTIYF. The CDR3 nucleotides are TGCGCCAGCAGCCAAGATCCGGGACAGGGGGACACCATATATTTT.

Details on this clone: A much larger clonotype is one base distant, so this may be a read error. Other DNA sequences of this sample code for an identical CDR3. The chain couples TRBV28 to TRBJ2-1, with TRBD2 matching over 11 bases. The germline CDR1 and CDR2 sequences are MDHEN and SYDVKM. Trimming cost V 6 bases and J 1 base; bases outside gene matches: 2. The CDR3 consists of 15 residues. The CDR3 here is CASRLAGGSYNEQFF. Written as DNA, the CDR3 is TGTGCCAGCAGATTAGCGGGAGGGTCCTACAATGAGCAGTTCTTC.